Below, 32 T cell receptor beta chains from the same sample are listed, as sequenced in a study of cytomegalovirus exposure and HLA in healthy donors. 60 Vbeta and 13 Jbeta primers were used in PCR. Repertoires were generated with immunoSEQ multiplex PCR, while TCRdb's copy carries only in-frame clones and drops some. The sample carries around 100,000 clones, around 60% recorded once. The sequenced material came from PBMCs. The source is a woman in her 50s in good health and CMV-seronegative.

CDR3 sequence reads: CASSLGSYAEAFF. Written as DNA, the CDR3 is TGTGCCAGCAGCTTAGGTAGTTACGCTGAAGCTTTCTTT. J is TRBJ1-1 and V is TRBV7-9; the D is unclear. V shed 1 base and J shed 6 bases, with 9 bases lying between them. This CDR3 spans 13 amino acids. From germline, CDR1 is SEHNR and CDR2 FQNEAQ (reference sequence).

The chain combines TRBV19 with TRBJ2-5; D perhaps matches TRBD1 (7 bases). V was trimmed by 8 bases and J by 5 bases, leaving 18 bases between them. Per germline, CDR1 LNHDA and CDR2 SQIVND (reference sequence). The CDR3 consists of 14 residues. CDR3 residues: CASDAGGIQETQYF. CDR3 sequence (DNA): TGTGCCAGTGACGCAGGGGGGATCCAGGAGACCCAGTACTTC.

The CDR3 sequence is CASSFQQGEPYEQYF. CDR3 DNA: TGTGCCAGCAGCTTCCAACAGGGGGAACCCTACGAGCAGTACTTC. The chain couples TRBV7-3 to TRBJ2-7; TRBD1 agrees at 8 bases. J gave up 2 bases and V 3 bases, and 6 bases lay outside the gene matches. CDR3 length equals 15 residues. CDR1 SGHTA and CDR2 FQGTGA come from the germline V gene.

The V and J genes are TRBV10-3 and TRBJ2-7; 7 nucleotides align to TRBD1. CDR3 size: 15 residues. The germline gives CDR1 ENHRY, CDR2 SYGVKD. Trimming removed 4 bases from V and 3 bases from J; junction bases left unmatched: 9. CDR3 nucleotides: TGTGCCATCAGTGCGGATCCCGGGACAGTCTACGAGCAGTACTTC. Protein product: CAISADPGTVYEQYF.

The chain links TRBV6-1 to TRBJ2-1, with 8 bases fitting TRBD2. V trimming: 3 bases; J trimming: 15 bases; junction bases outside the gene matches: 13. There are 14 residues in the CDR3. From germline, CDR1 is MNHNS and CDR2 SASEGT. CDR3 loop: CASSDSSGAPGPFF. The CDR3 bases are TGTGCCAGCAGTGATAGTAGCGGGGCCCCCGGGCCGTTCTTC.

This chain links TRBV12-5 with TRBJ2-4; maybe TRBD2 (6 bases). CDR1 is LGHNT and CDR2 is FRNRAP in the germline V gene. The CDR3 loop spans 14 amino acids. The V gene lost 3 bases and the J gene lost 9 bases, with 15 bases spanning the gap. The CDR3 here is CASGLGGVVGIQYF. The CDR3 DNA follows: TGTGCTAGTGGTTTAGGAGGGGTTGTCGGCATTCAGTACTTC.

The chain recombines TRBV4-2 with TRBJ1-6; D remains unclear. V dropped 0 bases and J dropped 10 bases, with 19 bases sitting between them. This CDR3 is 17 amino acids long. CDR1 and CDR2 (germline): LGHNA, YNFKEQ. CDR3 in DNA: TGTGCCAGCAGCCAAGACCCGGCAGAGGGTGGTACGTCACCCCTCCACTTT. The encoded protein is CASSQDPAEGGTSPLHF.

The chain combines TRBV11-3 with TRBJ2-2; 7 nucleotides agree with TRBD1. V was clipped by 6 bases and J by 8 bases; unmatched bases: 3. Germline-derived CDR1 and CDR2 are SGHNT and YENEEA. The CDR3 contains 12 residues. The CDR3 here is CASRTGVGELFF. CDR3 DNA: TGTGCCAGCAGAACAGGGGTTGGGGAGCTGTTTTTT.

This clone was detected only a few times. This chain links TRBV6-1 with TRBJ1-2, with TRBD1 as a possible D gene (6 bases). V lost 7 bases and J lost 2, with 11 bases in between. There are 13 residues in the CDR3. Germline lookup yields CDR1 MNHNS and CDR2 SASEGT. CDR3 sequence reads: CASIPDRNYGYTF. CDR3 nucleotides: TGTGCCAGCATCCCGGACAGAAACTATGGCTACACCTTC.

The chain uses TRBV18 and TRBJ2-2; 7 bases map to TRBD2. Losses at the gene ends were 5 bases for V and 6 bases for J; bases not matched to a gene: 9. The CDR3 is 15 amino acids. Per the germline V gene, CDR1 is KGHSH and CDR2 is LQKENI. DNA of the CDR3: TGTGCCAGCTCAGTCGGGACTACGGGTTCCGGGGAGCTGTTTTTT. Translating gives CASSVGTTGSGELFF.

This clone was picked up a small number of times. The V and J genes are TRBV28 and TRBJ2-1; maybe TRBD2 (6 bases). Germline V gene lookup returns CDR1 MDHEN and CDR2 SYDVKM. The CDR3 has 12 residues. Trimming pared 10 bases from V and 8 bases from J, leaving 15 bases between. The chain's CDR3 is CATAGNSDEQFF. In DNA form, the CDR3 reads TGTGCCACCGCGGGAAATTCTGATGAGCAGTTCTTC.

This chain connects TRBV5-6 to TRBJ1-2, with TRBD1 identical over 7 bases. The CDR3 has 16 amino acids. The V segment lost 0 bases and the J segment 3 bases; nucleotides outside the gene matches: 8. The germline gives CDR1 SGHDT, CDR2 YYEEEE. CDR3 amino acids: CASSLASTGYDYGYTF. CDR3 DNA: TGTGCCAGCAGCTTGGCCTCGACAGGGTATGACTATGGCTACACCTTC.

The chain combines TRBV6-5 with TRBJ2-7; D possibly corresponds to TRBD2 (5 bases). V shed 0 bases and J shed 5 bases, with 11 bases lying between them. This CDR3 is built from 14 residues. CDR1 and CDR2 from the germline V gene are MNHEY and SVGAGI. CDR3 DNA sequence: TGTGCCAGCAGTTACTCGGGAGTATTCGACGAGCAGTACTTC. This encodes CASSYSGVFDEQYF.

The V and J genes are TRBV5-6 and TRBJ2-3, with TRBD2 matching 9 bases. V gave up 4 bases and J gave up 5 bases; unmatched junction bases: 11. Germline V lookup: CDR1 SGHDT, CDR2 YYEEEE. The CDR3 runs 16 residues. The CDR3 is CASSRTRAGGIDTQYF. Here the CDR3 DNA reads TGTGCCAGCAGCCGAACTAGGGCGGGAGGGATAGATACGCAGTATTTT.

This clone appeared a few times. This chain connects TRBV4-3 to TRBJ1-4, with D possibly matching TRBD1 (5 bases). Germline lookup yields CDR1 LGHNA and CDR2 YSLEER. The CDR3 extends over 16 amino acids. The V and J ends lost 0 bases and 6 bases respectively, with 14 bases between them. The CDR3 loop reads CASSQDLQGLHEKLFF. In DNA, the CDR3 is TGCGCCAGCAGCCAAGATCTGCAGGGTCTACATGAAAAACTGTTTTTT.

The chain has TRBV30 and TRBJ1-1, with D perhaps matching TRBD1 (5 bases). CDR1 and CDR2 (germline): GTSNPN, SVGIG (reference sequence). Trimming took off 3 bases at V and 5 bases at J, with 16 bases between the two ends. The length of the CDR3 is 14 residues. CDR3 sequence: CAWRKQATRTEAFF. Here the CDR3 DNA reads TGTGCCTGGAGGAAACAGGCCACAAGGACTGAAGCTTTCTTT.

The V and J genes are TRBV6-5 and TRBJ2-2; the match to TRBD1 covers 7 bases. The CDR3 consists of 15 residues. Germline CDR1 is MNHEY and CDR2 is SVGAGI. V dropped 5 bases and J dropped 2; count of bases not matched to a gene: 5. The CDR3 sequence: CASSPRGPNTGELFF. In nucleotides, the CDR3 is TGTGCCAGCAGTCCTAGGGGGCCCAACACCGGGGAGCTGTTTTTT.

V gene TRBV10-3 combines with J gene TRBJ2-7; D gene ambiguous. CDR1 is ENHRY, CDR2 SYGVKD, per germline. The CDR3 totals 15 residues. V was trimmed by 4 bases and J by 3 bases, leaving 16 bases between them. CDR3 residues: CAISGVGSTNYEQYF. In nucleotides, the CDR3 is TGTGCCATCAGTGGGGTGGGCAGCACAAACTACGAGCAGTACTTC.

This clone has a single count. CDR3 in DNA: TGTGCCAGCAGAACTGAGACAGGGGGGGCCGGCTACACCTTC. Translated: CASRTETGGAGYTF. This sequence joins TRBV6-5 and TRBJ1-2; 9 bases align to TRBD1. Germline lookup yields CDR1 MNHEY and CDR2 SVGAGI. This CDR3 comprises 14 residues. V was pared by 6 bases and J by 8 bases, with 10 bases of the junction left unmatched.

J is TRBJ2-5 and V is TRBV19, with D tentatively TRBD2 (6 bases). Trimming took off 3 bases at V and 2 bases at J, with 7 bases between the two ends. CDR3 length equals 13 residues. Germline V gene data show CDR1 as LNHDA and CDR2 as SQIVND (reference sequence). The CDR3 nucleotides read TGTGCCAGTAGTATTGGGGGGCAAGAGACCCAGTACTTC. Its translation is CASSIGGQETQYF.

The chain has TRBV6-6 and TRBJ2-3; TRBD2 agrees at 8 bases. CDR3 length: 14 amino acids. After removal of 2 bases from V and 6 bases from J, the junction contained 4 bases not matched to a gene. CDR1 and CDR2 (germline): MNHNY, SVGAGI (reference sequence). The CDR3 loop is CASSYTERGDTQYF. The CDR3 region has the DNA TGTGCCAGCAGTTACACGGAGCGGGGGGATACGCAGTATTTT.

This clone was detected only a few times. CDR3 sequence (DNA): TGTGCCAGCAGCTTAGGGACTAGCTCAGATACGCAGTATTTT. Its translation is CASSLGTSSDTQYF. The chain has TRBV5-8 and TRBJ2-3; 9 nucleotides agree with TRBD2. Looked up from germline, CDR1 is SGHTS and CDR2 is YDEGEE. V shed 2 bases, J shed 4 bases, and the junction held 2 bases outside the gene matches. CDR3 length: 14 residues.

This clone was detected a few times. The chain couples TRBV19 to TRBJ1-1; TRBD1 matches at 7 bases. Germline V gene lookup returns CDR1 LNHDA and CDR2 SQIVND (reference sequence). The CDR3 contains 14 residues. V shed 5 bases and J 5 bases; nucleotides not matched to a gene: 8. CDR3 region: CASSLTTGLTEAFF. The CDR3 coding sequence is TGTGCCAGTAGTCTCACGACAGGGTTAACTGAAGCTTTCTTT.

This clone was picked up a small number of times. The chain joins TRBV5-1 to TRBJ2-7, with TRBD1 identical over 7 bases. Looked up from germline, CDR1 is SGHRS and CDR2 is YFSETQ. V gave up 2 bases and J gave up 3 bases; unmatched junction bases: 5. The CDR3 totals 14 residues. The CDR3 is CASSFTGEFYEQYF. The DNA for the CDR3 is TGCGCCAGCAGCTTCACAGGGGAGTTCTACGAGCAGTACTTC.

CDR3 sequence reads: CASSPNSAGDTEAFF. CDR3 sequence (DNA): TGTGCCAGCAGTCCTAACTCCGCCGGGGACACTGAAGCTTTCTTT. The chain employs TRBV6-5 and TRBJ1-1; D gene ambiguous. This CDR3 spans 15 amino acids. Germline loops: CDR1 MNHEY, CDR2 SVGAGI. Trimming took off 5 bases at V and 3 bases at J, with 16 bases between the two ends.

This clone showed up just a few times. The chain links TRBV6-5 to TRBJ1-3; D unresolved. The germline V gene has CDR1 MNHEY and CDR2 SVGAGI. This CDR3 contains 14 residues. The V end was cut by 6 bases, the J end by 0 bases, with 9 bases between. CDR3 in amino acids: CASRMSSSGNTIYF. The DNA for the CDR3 is TGTGCCAGCAGAATGTCATCCTCTGGAAACACCATATATTTT.

This clone appeared a few times. The chain carries TRBV9 and TRBJ2-2; D gene unclear. The V end was cut by 0 bases, the J end by 2 bases, with 8 bases between. The germline V gene encodes CDR1 SGDLS and CDR2 YYNGEE. CDR3 length equals 15 residues. The CDR3 sequence: CASSVGSGNTGELFF. As DNA, the CDR3 is TGTGCCAGCAGCGTAGGATCAGGAAACACCGGGGAGCTGTTTTTT.

The chain combines TRBV27 with TRBJ2-3; D might be TRBD2 (6 bases). The length of the CDR3 is 15 residues. Germline V gives CDR1 MNHEY, CDR2 SMNVEV (reference sequence). Trimming left V 6 bases short and J 1 base short, with 14 bases between. CDR3 nucleotides: TGTGCCAGCAGGATTAGCGGCCGGGGCACAGATACGCAGTATTTT. Translated, it gives CASRISGRGTDTQYF.

The V and J genes are TRBV28 and TRBJ1-4; D gene uncertain. Germline V gene lookup returns CDR1 MDHEN and CDR2 SYDVKM. V lost 8 bases and J 8 bases, leaving 12 bases between the germline ends. This CDR3 has 12 residues. The CDR3 DNA is TGTGCCAGCTTCGGGGATTTCGAAAAACTGTTTTTT. It is translated as CASFGDFEKLFF. The full variable domain, rest sourced from reference TRBV28 and TRBJ1-4, is DVKVTQSSRYLVKRTGEKVFLECVQDMDHENMFWYRQDPGLGLRLIYFSYDVKMKEKGDIPEGYSVSREKKERFSLILESASTNQTSMYLCASFGDFEKLFFGSGTQLSVL.

The chain employs TRBV27 and TRBJ1-6; the D is unclear. Germline V CDR1 and CDR2: MNHEY, SMNVEV (reference sequence). Between the trimmed V and J ends, which lost 4 bases and 3 bases, there was a span of 22 bases. The CDR3 length is 19 residues. This chain's CDR3 is CASSSFIRQRSNYNSPLHF. The CDR3 DNA sequence: TGTGCCAGCAGTTCATTTATCCGCCAGCGATCGAACTATAATTCACCCCTCCACTTT.

The V call is TRBV2, the J call TRBJ2-5; 8 nucleotides align to TRBD1. The CDR3 is 13 residues long. Trimming took 6 bases from V and 3 from J; bases not matched to a gene: 3. CDR1 is SNHLY and CDR2 is FYNNEI in the germline V gene. The CDR3 here is CASRGTGEETQYF. CDR3 bases: TGTGCCAGCAGGGGGACAGGTGAAGAGACCCAGTACTTC. The complete variable domain, with remaining parts taken from reference TRBV2 and TRBJ2-5, reads EPEVTQTPSHQVTQMGQEVILRCVPISNHLYFYWYRQILGQKVEFLVSFYNNEISEKSEIFDDQFSVERPDGSNFTLKIRSTKLEDSAMYFCASRGTGEETQYFGPGTRLLVL.

The genes are TRBV14 and TRBJ2-5, with D perhaps matching TRBD2 (6 bases). Germline CDR1 is SGHDN and CDR2 is FVKESK. The V end lost 1 base, the J end lost 5 bases, and 11 bases lay between the germline ends. The CDR3 consists of 14 residues. CDR3 sequence reads: CASSQVRELETQYF. CDR3 DNA sequence: TGTGCCAGCAGCCAAGTCCGGGAGTTGGAGACCCAGTACTTC.